These 5 T cell receptor beta chains came from one sample sequenced in a study of graft-versus-host responses after intestinal transplantation. Their cognate antigens are unknown. Measured with immunoSEQ multiplex PCR; TCRdb has only the in-frame clones, and not every one. The profile shows about 120,000 clones, approximately 96% of them singletons. Material: unstimulated CD8+ T cells sorted from spleen or lymph node cells, obtained before intestinal transplant. These receptors were taken from a human donor who received an intestinal transplant.

This chain links TRBV6-5 with TRBJ2-7, with TRBD2 identical over 8 bases. Trimming took 0 bases from V and 0 from J; bases not matched to a gene: 4. Germline CDR1 and CDR2: MNHEY and SVGAGI. The CDR3 runs 16 residues. CDR3 amino acids: CASSYSTGGSSYEQYF. The CDR3, as DNA: TGTGCCAGCAGTTACTCGACGGGAGGGTCCTCCTACGAGCAGTACTTC.

The V and J genes are TRBV13 and TRBJ2-1, with D possibly being TRBD1 or TRBD2 (5 bases each). CDR1 is PRHDT, CDR2 FYEKMQ, per germline (reference sequence). Deletions cut 4 bases from V and 1 base from J, with 14 bases between. The CDR3 runs to 16 residues. CDR3 residues: CASSSAGTASYNEQFF. CDR3 coding DNA: TGTGCCAGCAGCTCAGCCGGGACCGCATCCTACAATGAGCAGTTCTTC. The variable domain in full, with the rest retrieved from reference TRBV13 and TRBJ2-1, is AAGVIQSPRHLIKEKRETATLKCYPIPRHDTVYWYQQGPGQDPQFLISFYEKMQSDKGSIPDRFSAQQFSDYHSELNMSSLELGDSALYFCASSSAGTASYNEQFFGPGTRLTVL.

The chain uses TRBV28 and TRBJ2-2; D gene uncertain. Germline V lookup: CDR1 MDHEN, CDR2 SYDVKM. Deletions cut 0 bases from V and 2 bases from J, with 4 bases between. There are 14 residues in the CDR3. CDR3 protein: CASSLWANTGELFF. The CDR3 DNA sequence: TGTGCCAGCAGTTTATGGGCCAACACCGGGGAGCTGTTTTTT.

CDR3 in amino acids: CASHRGGGWLYNEQFF. CDR3 nucleotides: TGCGCCAGCCACCGGGGGGGAGGTTGGTTGTACAATGAGCAGTTCTTC. The genes are TRBV10-2 and TRBJ2-1, with 8 bases identical to TRBD2. Losses at the gene ends were 8 bases for V and 4 bases for J; bases not matched to a gene: 13. The CDR3 is 16 residues long. Germline V gene sequence: CDR1 WSHSY, CDR2 SAAADI.

This clone was seen just once. The genes are TRBV7-8 and TRBJ2-7, with no clear D. The V gene lost 3 bases and the J gene lost 3 bases, with 3 bases spanning the gap. Germline lookup yields CDR1 SGHVS and CDR2 FQNEAQ. This CDR3 contains 11 residues. The CDR3 DNA follows: TGTGCCAGCAGCTTGAACTACGAGCAGTACTTC. It translates to CASSLNYEQYF.